This paragraph covers one T cell receptor (beta chain) sequence. This record belongs to a study of chemoradiotherapy in HPV16-positive cancers. Trimming shortened V by 6 bases and J by 1 base, and 10 bases separated the two germline ends. There are 13 residues in the CDR3. Per the germline V gene, CDR1 is KGHSH and CDR2 is LQKENI. The protocol was immunoSEQ multiplex PCR, while the TCRdb copy is restricted to in-frame clones and leaves out a portion. The sample includes fewer than 70,000 clones, about 92% of them seen just once. The receptor comes from a human donor with HPV-associated anogenital cancer. The input for sequencing was blood, taken from a patient who underwent chemoradiotherapy. The V call is TRBV18, the J call TRBJ2-7; unclear D gene. CDR3 sequence (DNA): TGTGCCAGCTCCCCCCAATCGTCCTACGAGCAGTACTTC. It encodes CASSPQSSYEQYF.